This entry concerns a single TCR beta chain. The sample belongs to a study of blood T cell repertoires in COVID-19. The protocol was immunoSEQ multiplex PCR, while the TCRdb copy is restricted to in-frame clones and leaves out a portion. Here the sample spans roughly 86,000 clones, over 80% being singletons. Germline V gene data show CDR1 as LGHNT and CDR2 as FRNRAP. The V and J ends lost 6 bases and 9 bases respectively, with 12 bases between them. This CDR3 region has 13 residues. Sequenced input: peripheral blood. This TCR came from an older woman with acute or convalescent COVID-19. V usage is TRBV12-5 and J usage is TRBJ1-6, with D uncertain. CDR3 nucleotide sequence: TGTGCTAGTGGCCCGGGTTCTGCTTCACCCCTCCACTTT. Protein product: CASGPGSASPLHF.